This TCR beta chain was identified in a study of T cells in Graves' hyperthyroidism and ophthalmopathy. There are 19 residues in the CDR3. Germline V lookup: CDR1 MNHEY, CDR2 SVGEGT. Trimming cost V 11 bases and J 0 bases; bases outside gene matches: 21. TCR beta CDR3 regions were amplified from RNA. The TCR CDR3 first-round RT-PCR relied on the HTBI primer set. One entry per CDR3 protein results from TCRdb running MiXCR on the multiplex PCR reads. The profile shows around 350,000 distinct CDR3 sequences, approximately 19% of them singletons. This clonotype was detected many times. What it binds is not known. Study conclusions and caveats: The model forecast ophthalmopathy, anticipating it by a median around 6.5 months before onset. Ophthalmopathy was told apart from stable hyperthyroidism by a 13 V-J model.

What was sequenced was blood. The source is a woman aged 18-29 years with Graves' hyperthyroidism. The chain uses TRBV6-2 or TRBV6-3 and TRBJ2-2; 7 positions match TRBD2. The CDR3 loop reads CAARPSGRGLFANTGELFF. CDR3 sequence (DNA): TGTGCCGCTCGGCCTAGCGGCCGGGGGTTGTTCGCGAACACCGGGGAGCTGTTTTTT.